The 24 T cell receptor beta chains in this list originate from one sample, sequenced in a study of identical twins (dated by TCRdb to about 2016). Libraries were prepared through 5' RACE. Sequenced on an Illumina HiSeq 2000. TCRdb ran its own pipeline on the public reads, namely fastp trimming at Q25 and MiXCR clone calling, and kept in-frame beta chains. Merged by CDR3 protein, the rows form single entries marked with the most common genes and DNA. Here the sample has some 230,000 distinct CDR3 sequences; 5% to 7% occur a single time. 13% to 15% of the sample rests with the top ten. These same records also appear under a second study, on T cells expressing NK-cell markers.

The sequenced material came from CD8+ T cells sorted from blood. The receptors shown here come from a young woman in good health.

This clonotype was recorded a few times. The chain is built from TRBV3-1 and TRBJ2-2, with TRBD2 matching 8 bases. CDR3 length: 18 residues. Germline assignment: CDR1 LGHDT and CDR2 YNNKEL (reference sequence). V gave up 0 bases and J gave up 4 bases; unmatched junction bases: 10. The CDR3 DNA reads as TGTGCCAGCAGCCAAGAGCCCTCTCGGCGGGGGGCCACCGGGGAGCTGTTTTTT. Translated: CASSQEPSRRGATGELFF.

This clonotype was counted only a few times. This rearrangement joins TRBV3-1 to TRBJ1-4; no clear D. This CDR3 comprises 12 residues. Germline CDR1 LGHDT, CDR2 YNNKEL (reference sequence). V lost 5 bases, J lost 8 bases, and 9 bases lay in between. CDR3: CASSVDVEKLFF. The CDR3 coding sequence is TGTGCCAGCAGCGTGGACGTAGAAAAACTGTTTTTT.

V and J are TRBV10-2 and TRBJ2-7; D may match TRBD1 or TRBD2 (5 bases each). Germline V gives CDR1 WSHSY, CDR2 SAAADI. CDR3 length equals 13 residues. With 6 bases removed from V and 3 bases from J, the gap between germline ends came to 12 bases. Here the CDR3 DNA reads TGCGCCAGCAGGCCCGGGACGGACTACGAGCAGTACTTC. Its translation is CASRPGTDYEQYF.

This chain joins TRBV7-2 and TRBJ1-1; D remains ambiguous. The CDR3 spans 16 residues. Germline V gene lookup returns CDR1 SGHTA and CDR2 FQGNSA. Trimming shortened V by 3 bases and J by 3 bases, and 17 bases separated the two germline ends. The CDR3 region is CASSFPTANPDTEAFF. CDR3 in DNA: TGTGCCAGCAGCTTCCCGACGGCAAATCCGGACACTGAAGCTTTCTTT.

This clonotype was seen ten or more times. The chain joins TRBV29-1 to TRBJ2-7; D is possibly TRBD1 (5 bases). Looked up from germline, CDR1 is SQVTM and CDR2 is ANQGSEA. CDR3 length: 11 residues. V lost 4 bases and J lost 3, with 7 bases in between. The CDR3 nucleotides read TGCAGCGTTGGCAGGGACTACGAGCAGTACTTC. It is translated as CSVGRDYEQYF.

The rearrangement links TRBV15 to TRBJ2-3; TRBD1 agrees at 11 bases. The CDR3 is 14 amino acids. V lost 8 bases to trimming and J lost 8 bases; unmatched junction nucleotides: 9. The germline CDR1 and CDR2 sequences are LNHNV and YYDKDF (reference sequence). The DNA for the CDR3 is TGTGCCACCGGGACAGGGGGGGGGACGGTTACGCAGTATTTT. This codes for CATGTGGGTVTQYF.

This clonotype was seen only a few times. The chain uses TRBV5-1 and TRBJ2-2; TRBD2 might be the D (6 bases). The CDR3 runs to 13 residues. Germline V gene sequence: CDR1 SGHRS, CDR2 YFSETQ. Trimming pared 4 bases from V and 6 bases from J, leaving 10 bases between. The CDR3 loop is CASSQGLAGELFF. The CDR3 DNA sequence: TGCGCCAGCAGCCAGGGACTGGCCGGGGAGCTGTTTTTT.

This clonotype was observed at least ten times. This rearrangement joins TRBV5-1 to TRBJ2-1, with D perhaps matching TRBD1 or TRBD2 (6 bases each). V lost 4 bases, J lost 4 bases, and 18 bases lay in between. CDR3 size: 16 residues. Germline-derived CDR1 and CDR2 are SGHRS and YFSETQ. Written as DNA, the CDR3 is TGCGCCAGCAGCCTTCCCCCGGGGGCTACTTACAATGAGCAGTTCTTC. Protein sequence: CASSLPPGATYNEQFF.

This clonotype was detected many times. This chain links TRBV3-1 with TRBJ2-5; the D is unclear. The germline V gene encodes CDR1 LGHDT and CDR2 YNNKEL (reference sequence). V shed 8 bases and J shed 5 bases, with 9 bases lying between them. This CDR3 is built from 11 residues. The DNA of the CDR3 is TGTGCCAGCCGATGGTTGGAGACCCAGTACTTC. Translating gives CASRWLETQYF.

This clonotype was seen more than once but under ten times. The chain recombines TRBV6-2 or TRBV6-3 with TRBJ2-2; TRBD1 matches at 7 bases. The CDR3 sequence is 15 residues long. J lost 3 bases, V lost 7 bases, and 8 bases had no gene match. Germline V gene lookup returns CDR1 MNHEY and CDR2 SVGEGT. In DNA form, the CDR3 reads TGTGCCAGCACACAGGGGAGTCTGGACACCGGGGAGCTGTTTTTT. It yields the protein CASTQGSLDTGELFF.

This clonotype was seen at least ten times. This chain uses TRBV27 with TRBJ1-2; the D gene is possibly TRBD1 (6 bases). The CDR3 has 13 residues. From germline, CDR1 is MNHEY and CDR2 SMNVEV (reference sequence). V lost 3 bases and J lost 6, with 11 bases in between. CDR3 nucleotides: TGTGCCAGCAGTTTTGGGCGGGGGCATGGCTACACCTTC. It is translated as CASSFGRGHGYTF.

V and J are TRBV11-2 and TRBJ2-1; 7 bases line up with TRBD2. There are 17 residues in the CDR3. Germline V gene data show CDR1 as SGHAT and CDR2 as FQNNGV. Trimming at V came to 3 bases and at J to 2 bases, leaving 10 bases not matched to a gene. CDR3 nucleotides: TGTGCCAGCAGCTTCCGACGGGGAGGGAGGCCCTACAATGAGCAGTTCTTC. Amino acid sequence: CASSFRRGGRPYNEQFF.

This clonotype was seen ten or more times. The chain carries TRBV9 and TRBJ2-3; D is uncertain. CDR3 length: 16 residues. Per the germline V gene, CDR1 is SGDLS and CDR2 is YYNGEE. Trimming removed 0 bases at V and 3 bases at J, with 14 bases between. This CDR3 reads CASSVEGRSRTDTQYF. DNA of the CDR3: TGTGCCAGCAGCGTAGAGGGAAGATCTAGAACAGATACGCAGTATTTT.

This clonotype was seen a handful of times. The chain couples TRBV9 to TRBJ1-3; tentatively, D is TRBD1 (5 bases). From germline, CDR1 is SGDLS and CDR2 YYNGEE. V was cut by 3 bases and J by 0 bases, with 19 bases left in between. This CDR3 region has 18 residues. CDR3 sequence (DNA): TGTGCCAGCAGCGGATCAACCAGGGAAACTACCTCTGGAAACACCATATATTTT. Its protein is CASSGSTRETTSGNTIYF.

This clonotype has a handful of counts. The chain links TRBV3-1 to TRBJ2-1, with a tentative D call TRBD2 (5 bases). CDR1 and CDR2 (germline): LGHDT, YNNKEL (reference sequence). The CDR3 totals 14 residues. Trimming pared 1 base from V and 12 bases from J, leaving 16 bases between. CDR3 DNA: TGTGCCAGCAGCCAAGTAGAGGAGCCGGGGAGGCAGTTCTTC. Translating it yields CASSQVEEPGRQFF.

This clonotype came up a few times. The rearrangement links TRBV7-2 to TRBJ2-3; no clear D. CDR3 size: 16 residues. V lost 1 base and J lost 2, with 13 bases in between. Germline V gene data show CDR1 as SGHTA and CDR2 as FQGNSA. Written as DNA, the CDR3 is TGTGCCAGCAGCTTAGTAGGTGCGGATGCCACAGATACGCAGTATTTT. Residues: CASSLVGADATDTQYF.

This clonotype has a count of ten or more. The chain employs TRBV6-5 and TRBJ1-5, with a tentative D call TRBD1 (5 bases). CDR1 and CDR2 (germline): MNHEY, SVGAGI. V lost 0 bases to trimming and J lost 5 bases, with 14 bases between them. This CDR3 has 16 amino acids. The CDR3 is CASSYSNARGDQPQHF. DNA of the CDR3: TGTGCCAGCAGTTACTCGAATGCCCGAGGGGATCAGCCCCAGCATTTT.

The genes are TRBV14 and TRBJ2-7, with D uncertain. The CDR3 runs to 13 residues. From germline, CDR1 is SGHDN and CDR2 FVKESK. V lost 6 bases, J lost 3 bases, and 12 bases lay in between. The CDR3 nucleotides read TGTGCCAGCAGTGGAGAATATGACTACGAGCAGTACTTC. This translates into CASSGEYDYEQYF.

This clonotype appeared many times. The chain is built from TRBV27 and TRBJ2-7, with 9 bases identical to TRBD1. The ends lost 6 bases at V and 5 bases at J; junction bases unmatched: 8. Germline V gives CDR1 MNHEY, CDR2 SMNVEV (reference sequence). The CDR3 contains 14 residues. The CDR3 nucleotides are TGTGCCAGCAGGAGCGGGACAGGGTTCAACGAGCAGTACTTC. This codes for CASRSGTGFNEQYF.

This clonotype was observed at least ten times. The chain links TRBV12-3 or TRBV12-4 to TRBJ2-2; D is possibly TRBD1 (6 bases). The CDR3 contains 16 residues. V lost 3 bases and J lost 1, with 12 bases in between. CDR3 in amino acids: CASSFPQGRNTGELFF. CDR3 DNA: TGTGCCAGCAGTTTCCCCCAGGGGAGGAACACCGGGGAGCTGTTTTTT.

This chain joins TRBV12-5 and TRBJ2-1; D not resolved. Germline lookup yields CDR1 LGHNT and CDR2 FRNRAP. V shed 2 bases and J shed 10 bases, with 18 bases lying between them. This CDR3 contains 15 residues. CDR3 in amino acids: CASGLRTSRTREQFF. CDR3 sequence (DNA): TGTGCTAGTGGTTTGAGGACGTCGCGTACGCGGGAGCAGTTCTTC.

The V gene is TRBV5-4, the J gene TRBJ2-7; D tentatively reads TRBD1 or TRBD2 (5 bases each). This CDR3 is built from 14 residues. Germline CDR1 is SGHNT and CDR2 is YYREEE (reference sequence). V gave up 4 bases and J gave up 3 bases, with 14 bases separating them. The CDR3: CASSTGTRNYEQYF. CDR3 nucleotides: TGTGCCAGCAGCACCGGGACCAGAAACTACGAGCAGTACTTC.

This chain links TRBV12-3 or TRBV12-4 with TRBJ1-2; D is perhaps TRBD1 (6 bases). The V and J ends lost 6 bases and 8 bases respectively, with 16 bases between them. This CDR3 region has 13 residues. CDR3 DNA: TGTGCCAGCAGCAGGGGACCCGCGGGGGGCTACACCTTC. Protein: CASSRGPAGGYTF.

This clonotype was detected ten times or more. J is TRBJ2-3 and V is TRBV14; D uncertain. This CDR3 contains 13 residues. V was shortened by 0 bases and J by 3 bases, with 4 bases between the two germline ends. Germline loops: CDR1 SGHDN, CDR2 FVKESK. The CDR3 spells CASSQESTDTQYF. The CDR3, as DNA: TGTGCCAGCAGCCAAGAATCGACAGATACGCAGTATTTT.